A selection of T cell receptor beta chains follows, all from one sample in a study of cytomegalovirus exposure and HLA in healthy donors. TCRdb keeps only in-frame clones here, not all; method: immunoSEQ multiplex PCR. The sample contains under 150,000 clones, about four fifths of which appear only once. The specimen was PBMCs. Source of these receptors: a woman between 40 and 50 years old in good health and CMV-seropositive. CDR3s include the opening cysteine and the closing phenylalanine or tryptophan. Each record gives: J gene, D gene, V gene, clone size, CDR3 protein, CDR3 DNA. The D gene is left open where the match is weak. Clone size is not always given. Where it is, it says once, few, many or a class for expanded clones.

j_gene: TRBJ1-1; d_gene: TRBD1; v_gene: TRBV18; abundance: -; CDR3aa: CASSLGDRGRIGAFF; CDR3nt: TGTGCCAGCTCCCTCGGGGACAGGGGCCGGATAGGAGCTTTCTTT
j_gene: TRBJ2-5; d_gene: -; v_gene: TRBV7-9; abundance: few; CDR3aa: CASSLGASPQTQYF; CDR3nt: TGTGCCAGCAGCTTAGGGGCAAGCCCCCAGACCCAGTACTTC
j_gene: TRBJ2-2; d_gene: -; v_gene: TRBV5-6; abundance: -; CDR3aa: CASSLTSPGELFF; CDR3nt: TGTGCCAGCAGCCTTACTAGTCCCGGGGAGCTGTTTTTT
j_gene: TRBJ2-1; d_gene: -; v_gene: TRBV5-4; abundance: few; CDR3aa: CASRIVTGEQFF; CDR3nt: TGTGCCAGCAGGATCGTGACAGGTGAGCAGTTCTTC
j_gene: TRBJ2-1; d_gene: -; v_gene: TRBV7-2; abundance: -; CDR3aa: CASSLVAGNYNEQFF; CDR3nt: TGTGCCAGCAGCTTAGTTGCGGGGAACTACAATGAGCAGTTCTTC
j_gene: TRBJ2-7; d_gene: -; v_gene: TRBV5-6; abundance: -; CDR3aa: CASSFYSGPVYEQYF; CDR3nt: TGTGCCAGCAGCTTCTACAGCGGGCCTGTCTACGAGCAGTACTTC
j_gene: TRBJ2-5; d_gene: -; v_gene: TRBV11-1; abundance: -; CDR3aa: CASSWAGPSTETQYF; CDR3nt: TGTGCCAGCAGCTGGGCGGGGCCCTCGACAGAGACCCAGTACTTC
j_gene: TRBJ1-2; d_gene: TRBD1; v_gene: TRBV19; abundance: -; CDR3aa: CASSIGQGARYTF; CDR3nt: TGTGCCAGTAGTATAGGCCAGGGGGCGCGGTACACCTTC
j_gene: TRBJ2-3; d_gene: -; v_gene: TRBV4-1; abundance: -; CDR3aa: CASSQEPGSTDTQYF; CDR3nt: TGCGCCAGCAGCCAAGAACCTGGTAGTACAGATACGCAGTATTTT
j_gene: TRBJ2-7; d_gene: TRBD2; v_gene: TRBV7-9; abundance: -; CDR3aa: CASSLGTSGLSYEQYF; CDR3nt: TGTGCCAGCAGCTTAGGGACTAGCGGGCTTTCCTACGAGCAGTACTTC
j_gene: TRBJ2-1; d_gene: -; v_gene: TRBV5-1; abundance: -; CDR3aa: CASSWTTSRRDSEQFF; CDR3nt: TGCGCCAGCAGCTGGACTACTAGCAGGAGGGATAGTGAGCAGTTCTTC
j_gene: TRBJ2-7; d_gene: TRBD2; v_gene: TRBV2; abundance: once; CDR3aa: CASSEFSGRTEEQYF; CDR3nt: TGTGCCAGCAGTGAATTTAGCGGGAGAACGGAAGAGCAGTACTTC
j_gene: TRBJ2-3; d_gene: -; v_gene: TRBV27; abundance: -; CDR3aa: CASKRKPGDSADTQYF; CDR3nt: TGTGCCAGCAAACGAAAGCCAGGGGATTCCGCAGATACGCAGTATTTT
j_gene: TRBJ1-4; d_gene: -; v_gene: TRBV28; abundance: -; CDR3aa: CATQGWGEKLFF; CDR3nt: TGTGCCACCCAGGGTTGGGGTGAAAAACTGTTTTTT
j_gene: TRBJ1-1; d_gene: -; v_gene: TRBV2; abundance: -; CDR3aa: CASSSDTNTEAFF; CDR3nt: TGTGCCAGCAGTTCGGACACGAACACTGAAGCTTTCTTT
j_gene: TRBJ1-4; d_gene: -; v_gene: TRBV11-3; abundance: -; CDR3aa: CASSLGRWEAAESEKLFF; CDR3nt: TGTGCCAGCAGCTTAGGTCGGTGGGAGGCAGCCGAGAGTGAAAAACTGTTTTTT
j_gene: TRBJ2-3; d_gene: TRBD2; v_gene: TRBV2; abundance: -; CDR3aa: CASSPLAVRATDTQYF; CDR3nt: TGTGCCAGCAGTCCACTAGCGGTCCGAGCCACAGATACGCAGTATTTT
j_gene: TRBJ1-1; d_gene: -; v_gene: TRBV7-9; abundance: -; CDR3aa: CASSLQGGNTEAFF; CDR3nt: TGTGCCAGCAGCTTACAGGGAGGGAACACTGAAGCTTTCTTT
j_gene: TRBJ2-5; d_gene: -; v_gene: TRBV9; abundance: -; CDR3aa: CASSGGARGETQYF; CDR3nt: TGTGCCAGCAGCGGGGGAGCGAGGGGGGAGACCCAGTACTTC
j_gene: TRBJ2-7; d_gene: TRBD1; v_gene: TRBV5-4; abundance: -; CDR3aa: CASSPGTGVEAYEQYF; CDR3nt: TGTGCCAGCAGCCCAGGGACAGGAGTAGAGGCCTACGAGCAGTACTTC
j_gene: TRBJ1-2; d_gene: -; v_gene: TRBV4-2; abundance: -; CDR3aa: CASSQDRQDGYTF; CDR3nt: TGTGCCAGCAGCCAAGATCGACAGGATGGCTACACCTTC
j_gene: TRBJ1-3; d_gene: -; v_gene: TRBV5-1; abundance: -; CDR3aa: CASSRGTTAGNTIYF; CDR3nt: TGCGCCAGCAGCCGAGGGACAACGGCTGGAAACACCATATATTTT
j_gene: TRBJ1-5; d_gene: -; v_gene: TRBV5-6; abundance: -; CDR3aa: CASSTLGKGGNQPQHF; CDR3nt: TGTGCCAGCAGCACTCTCGGCAAGGGAGGCAATCAGCCCCAGCATTTT
j_gene: TRBJ1-4; d_gene: -; v_gene: TRBV18; abundance: few; CDR3aa: CASSPLGAGEKLFF; CDR3nt: TGTGCCAGCTCCCCTCTCGGGGCGGGAGAAAAACTGTTTTTT
j_gene: TRBJ2-1; d_gene: TRBD1; v_gene: TRBV5-4; abundance: -; CDR3aa: CASSFLFRTGNNEQFF; CDR3nt: TGTGCCAGCAGCTTCCTCTTCAGGACAGGCAACAATGAGCAGTTCTTC
j_gene: TRBJ1-5; d_gene: -; v_gene: TRBV19; abundance: -; CDR3aa: CASSLDSLNQPQHF; CDR3nt: TGTGCCAGTAGTTTGGACAGCCTCAATCAGCCCCAGCATTTT
j_gene: TRBJ2-7; d_gene: -; v_gene: TRBV2; abundance: few; CDR3aa: CASSEASGIRSRGHF; CDR3nt: TGTGCCAGCAGTGAAGCGTCAGGGATAAGAAGTAGGGGCCACTTC
j_gene: TRBJ1-5; d_gene: TRBD1; v_gene: TRBV19; abundance: few; CDR3aa: CATGIGQGNQPQHF; CDR3nt: TGTGCCACGGGTATAGGACAGGGGAATCAGCCCCAGCATTTT
j_gene: TRBJ2-6; d_gene: -; v_gene: TRBV4-2; abundance: few; CDR3aa: CASSRAGLGTFSGANVLTF; CDR3nt: TGTGCCAGCAGCCGAGCGGGCCTTGGCACATTCTCTGGGGCCAACGTCCTGACTTTC
j_gene: TRBJ2-7; d_gene: TRBD2; v_gene: TRBV28; abundance: -; CDR3aa: CASSVAGSPF; CDR3nt: TGTGCCAGCAGTGTAGCGGGCTCCCCCTTC
j_gene: TRBJ2-1; d_gene: TRBD2; v_gene: TRBV28; abundance: -; CDR3aa: CASSLGGGVGEQFF; CDR3nt: TGTGCCAGCAGTTTGGGGGGGGGTGTGGGGGAGCAGTTCTTC
j_gene: TRBJ1-1; d_gene: -; v_gene: TRBV4-2; abundance: -; CDR3aa: CASSLQSGGRMNTEAFF; CDR3nt: TGTGCCAGCAGCCTCCAGTCGGGGGGCAGGATGAACACTGAAGCTTTCTTT
j_gene: TRBJ1-1; d_gene: -; v_gene: TRBV29-1; abundance: -; CDR3aa: CSVDPRGAQGEAFF; CDR3nt: TGCAGCGTTGACCCTCGGGGGGCGCAGGGTGAAGCTTTCTTT
j_gene: TRBJ2-2; d_gene: -; v_gene: TRBV29-1; abundance: -; CDR3aa: CSVANQGTGELFF; CDR3nt: TGCAGCGTTGCAAACCAGGGTACCGGGGAGCTGTTTTTT
j_gene: TRBJ2-5; d_gene: -; v_gene: TRBV11-2; abundance: -; CDR3aa: CASSLSPGNQYF; CDR3nt: TGTGCCAGCAGCTTAAGCCCGGGAAACCAGTACTTC
j_gene: TRBJ2-7; d_gene: TRBD2; v_gene: TRBV5-1; abundance: -; CDR3aa: CASSSGLAGGPYEQYF; CDR3nt: TGCGCCAGCAGCTCGGGACTAGCGGGAGGGCCTTACGAGCAGTACTTC
j_gene: TRBJ2-7; d_gene: TRBD2; v_gene: TRBV11-2; abundance: -; CDR3aa: CASSLELAGSSEQYF; CDR3nt: TGTGCCAGCAGCTTAGAACTAGCGGGCTCGAGCGAGCAGTACTTC
j_gene: TRBJ1-5; d_gene: -; v_gene: TRBV6-1; abundance: -; CDR3aa: CASSDGARGGEQPQHF; CDR3nt: TGTGCCAGCAGTGATGGGGCCAGGGGAGGGGAGCAGCCCCAGCATTTT
j_gene: TRBJ1-5; d_gene: TRBD1; v_gene: TRBV28; abundance: -; CDR3aa: CASSLPGTGDQPQHF; CDR3nt: TGTGCCAGCAGTTTACCCGGGACAGGGGATCAGCCCCAGCATTTT
j_gene: TRBJ2-7; d_gene: -; v_gene: TRBV27; abundance: -; CDR3aa: CASSLMPGEIYEQYF; CDR3nt: TGTGCCAGCAGTTTAATGCCAGGGGAGATCTACGAGCAGTACTTC
j_gene: TRBJ2-7; d_gene: TRBD1; v_gene: TRBV5-1; abundance: -; CDR3aa: CASSTTGDEQYF; CDR3nt: TGCGCCAGCAGCACAACAGGGGATGAGCAGTACTTC
j_gene: TRBJ2-1; d_gene: TRBD1; v_gene: TRBV25-1; abundance: few; CDR3aa: CASRPGQGFNEQFF; CDR3nt: TGTGCCAGCAGGCCGGGACAGGGATTCAATGAGCAGTTCTTC
j_gene: TRBJ2-1; d_gene: TRBD2; v_gene: TRBV9; abundance: once; CDR3aa: CASSVFGGRAYNEQFF; CDR3nt: TGTGCCAGCAGCGTTTTTGGCGGGAGGGCCTACAATGAGCAGTTCTTC
j_gene: TRBJ1-5; d_gene: -; v_gene: TRBV29-1; abundance: -; CDR3aa: CSASDTSNQPQHF; CDR3nt: TGCAGCGCCTCGGACACCTCCAATCAGCCCCAGCATTTT
j_gene: TRBJ2-3; d_gene: TRBD2; v_gene: TRBV29-1; abundance: -; CDR3aa: CSVGSGSLDTQYF; CDR3nt: TGCAGCGTTGGAAGCGGGAGCTTGGATACGCAGTATTTT
j_gene: TRBJ2-1; d_gene: TRBD2; v_gene: TRBV19; abundance: -; CDR3aa: CASRQYRSGRADEQFF; CDR3nt: TGTGCCAGTAGACAATACCGCAGCGGGAGGGCCGATGAGCAGTTCTTC
j_gene: TRBJ2-1; d_gene: -; v_gene: TRBV11-2; abundance: -; CDR3aa: CASSLDQDYNEQFF; CDR3nt: TGTGCCAGCAGCTTAGATCAGGACTACAATGAGCAGTTCTTC
j_gene: TRBJ2-2; d_gene: TRBD2; v_gene: TRBV4-2; abundance: -; CDR3aa: CASSQDFGASGRTGELFF; CDR3nt: TGTGCCAGCAGCCAAGATTTCGGGGCTAGCGGGAGGACCGGGGAGCTGTTTTTT
j_gene: TRBJ2-7; d_gene: -; v_gene: TRBV5-1; abundance: -; CDR3aa: CASSLARAGEQYF; CDR3nt: TGCGCCAGCAGCTTGGCCCGGGCGGGAGAGCAGTACTTC
j_gene: TRBJ2-6; d_gene: -; v_gene: TRBV9; abundance: -; CDR3aa: CASSSGTPSGANVLTF; CDR3nt: TGTGCCAGCAGCTCGGGGACACCCTCTGGGGCCAACGTCCTGACTTTC
j_gene: TRBJ2-1; d_gene: TRBD1; v_gene: TRBV5-8; abundance: -; CDR3aa: CASSFPRQGINEQFF; CDR3nt: TGTGCCAGCAGCTTCCCGAGACAGGGTATTAATGAGCAGTTCTTC
j_gene: TRBJ2-5; d_gene: -; v_gene: TRBV15; abundance: -; CDR3aa: CATSRVTGETQYF; CDR3nt: TGTGCCACCAGCAGAGTGACTGGGGAGACCCAGTACTTC
j_gene: TRBJ1-6; d_gene: TRBD1; v_gene: TRBV4-2; abundance: few; CDR3aa: CASSQDYQAGGNSPLHF; CDR3nt: TGTGCCAGCAGCCAGGACTACCAGGCAGGGGGTAATTCACCCCTCCACTTT
j_gene: TRBJ2-5; d_gene: -; v_gene: TRBV5-8; abundance: -; CDR3aa: CASSGGSVNRGTQYF; CDR3nt: TGTGCCAGCAGCGGGGGGTCCGTGAACAGGGGGACCCAGTACTTC
j_gene: TRBJ2-3; d_gene: TRBD2; v_gene: TRBV18; abundance: -; CDR3aa: CASSALASTDTQYF; CDR3nt: TGTGCCAGCTCAGCACTAGCGAGCACAGATACGCAGTATTTT
j_gene: TRBJ1-5; d_gene: -; v_gene: TRBV7-9; abundance: -; CDR3aa: CASSLGGVWPQHF; CDR3nt: TGTGCCAGCAGCTTAGGCGGTGTTTGGCCCCAGCATTTT
j_gene: TRBJ2-1; d_gene: -; v_gene: TRBV5-6; abundance: -; CDR3aa: CASSLTGSYNEQFF; CDR3nt: TGTGCCAGCAGCTTGACAGGTTCTTACAATGAGCAGTTCTTC
j_gene: TRBJ2-7; d_gene: TRBD2; v_gene: TRBV7-9; abundance: -; CDR3aa: CASSPTSGRSPYEQYF; CDR3nt: TGTGCCAGCAGCCCCACTAGCGGGAGGTCCCCCTACGAGCAGTACTTC
j_gene: TRBJ2-7; d_gene: -; v_gene: TRBV18; abundance: -; CDR3aa: CASSPREGVTYEQYF; CDR3nt: TGTGCCAGCTCACCACGGGAGGGGGTGACCTACGAGCAGTACTTC
j_gene: TRBJ2-3; d_gene: TRBD2; v_gene: TRBV7-7; abundance: few; CDR3aa: CASSPFAGDAQYF; CDR3nt: TGTGCTAGCAGTCCCTTTGCGGGAGACGCGCAGTATTTT